This TCR beta chain was documented in a study of T cells in Graves' hyperthyroidism and ophthalmopathy. Study-wide background: Peripheral blood was drawn at first diagnosis, prior to all treatment.

Regarding the study as a whole: Ophthalmopathy stood apart from stable hyperthyroidism in a 13 V-J model.

It was RNA transcripts that yielded the amplified TCR beta CDR3 regions. During a first-round RT-PCR of the TCR CDR3, the HTBI primer set was used. TCRdb passed the multiplex PCR reads through MiXCR, listing each CDR3 protein once. Of 640,000 or so distinct CDR3 sequences listed, around 14% were seen once; the top ten hold 7.1%. Concerning this clonotype: Its antigen is not known.

Ophthalmopathy patients had moderate-to-severe active disease, CAS ≥3, NOSPECS ≥4, and disease duration under 3 months. PBMCs were derived from more than 8 ml fresh peripheral blood. The germline V gene encodes CDR1 SGDLS and CDR2 YYNGEE. The V end was cut by 3 bases, the J end by 5 bases, with 12 bases between. This CDR3 has 14 residues. The receptor was isolated from a woman aged 18-29 years with Graves' ophthalmopathy. The sample consisted of blood. This chain links TRBV9 with TRBJ1-5; TRBD1 is a possible D gene (6 bases). The chain's CDR3 is CASSATGQYQPQHF. DNA of the CDR3: TGTGCCAGCAGCGCAACCGGACAGTATCAGCCCCAGCATTTT.